Listed below are T cell receptor beta chains from one sample, sequenced in a study of identical twins. TCRdb re-called the 5' RACE reads with MiXCR, one entry per CDR3 protein. The sample holds fewer than 350,000 distinct CDR3 sequences; about 8% are singletons and the top ten take roughly 2.1%. The data also belong to a second study, concerning yellow fever vaccine responses in identical twins.

The sample consisted of memory (CD45RO+) T cells sorted from blood. The receptor set was obtained from a woman between 18 and 29 years old in good health. The CDR3 runs from the conserved cysteine through the conserved F or W. Each record gives: V gene, D gene, J gene, clone size, CDR3 DNA, CDR3 protein. D genes are given only for firm matches. A row's size may be missing; if present it is once, few, many or a size class.

>TRBV2|TRBD1|TRBJ1-1|few
TGTGCCAGCAGCCTAACGCCGACAGGGGGCACTGAAGCTTTCTTT
CASSLTPTGGTEAFF
>TRBV20-1|.|TRBJ2-2|.
TGCAGTGCTAGCGGGATTACGAACACCGAGGAGCTGTTTTTT
CSASGITNTEELFF
>TRBV29-1|TRBD1|TRBJ2-3|many
TGCAGCGTTGAACGGGACAGTAACACAGATACGCAGTATTTT
CSVERDSNTDTQYF
>TRBV20-1|TRBD2|TRBJ2-1|.
TGCAGTGCTATTCAAGGGGGGCTAGCGGGGGGGCCCCTATACAATGAGCAGTTCTTC
CSAIQGGLAGGPLYNEQFF
>TRBV20-1|.|TRBJ1-1|.
TGCAGTGCTAGGTTTGGGACGGGAGCTTTCTTT
CSARFGTGAFF
>TRBV20-1|.|TRBJ2-5|few
TGCAGTGTTTGGGGAGCAGGGATCATAGAGACCCAGTACTTC
CSVWGAGIIETQYF
>TRBV6-1|.|TRBJ2-5|few
TGTGCCAGCAGCCGAATTCGGGGAGAGACCCAGTACTTC
CASSRIRGETQYF
>TRBV7-8|TRBD1|TRBJ1-2|few
TGTGCCAGCAGCGGGACAGTTCCTAACTATGGCTACACCTTC
CASSGTVPNYGYTF
>TRBV7-2|TRBD2|TRBJ2-7|many
TGTGCCAGCAGCAGTTCTCAGACTAGCGCCGCCTACGAGCAGTACTTC
CASSSSQTSAAYEQYF
>TRBV10-3|.|TRBJ2-3|many
TGTGCCATCAGGAAGATGGACTTCGGTCACACAGATACGCAGTATTTT
CAIRKMDFGHTDTQYF
>TRBV12-3/TRBV12-4|TRBD1|TRBJ1-2|few
TGTGCCAGCACCGGGACAGGGGGAGTTGGTGGCTACACCTTC
CASTGTGGVGGYTF
>TRBV5-1|.|TRBJ2-3|.
TGCGCCAGCAGCCCGGGCGTCCTCGGCGGAAGCACAGCACAGTATTTT
CASSPGVLGGSTAQYF
>TRBV20-1|.|TRBJ2-3|many
TGCAGTGCTAGAGTAGGCGGGGATACGCAGTATTTT
CSARVGGDTQYF
>TRBV6-1|TRBD1|TRBJ2-6|once
TGTGCCAGCAAGGGACAGGCGTACTCTGGGGCCAACGTCCTGACTTTC
CASKGQAYSGANVLTF
>TRBV20-1|.|TRBJ2-7|few
TGCAGTGCTAGAGTCAGAGAAGGTGTATGGGAGCAGTACTTC
CSARVREGVWEQYF
>TRBV18|.|TRBJ2-1|few
TGTGCCAGCTCACCACCGTTGGCAGCCACGCACTACAATGAGCAGTTCTTC
CASSPPLAATHYNEQFF
>TRBV3-1|.|TRBJ2-3|.
TGTGCCAGCAGCCAAGAAGGAGGGGGGCGCACAGATACGCAGTATTTT
CASSQEGGGRTDTQYF
>TRBV25-1|.|TRBJ2-7|many
TGTGCCAGCAGTCCTGAGGCTCTGGGAGCAACCTACGAGCAGTACTTC
CASSPEALGATYEQYF
>TRBV7-9|TRBD1|TRBJ2-1|few
TGTGCCAGCAGCACGGGACAGAACAATGAGCAGTTCTTC
CASSTGQNNEQFF
>TRBV6-1|TRBD1|TRBJ1-3|many
TGTGCCAGCAGCACGGGACAGGGTTTCTCTGGAAACACCATATATTTT
CASSTGQGFSGNTIYF
>TRBV2|TRBD2|TRBJ2-2|.
TGTGCCAGCAGGGTAACTAGCGGGAGAGGCACCGGGGAGCTGTTTTTT
CASRVTSGRGTGELFF
>TRBV18|.|TRBJ1-6|.
TGTGCCAGCTCACCGGATAATTCACCCCTCCACTTT
CASSPDNSPLHF
>TRBV15|.|TRBJ2-5|many
TGTGCCACCAGCAGAGGAGGGCTGGAAGAGACCCAGTACTTC
CATSRGGLEETQYF
>TRBV2|TRBD2|TRBJ2-3|many
TGTGCCAGCAGAGAACCTAGCGGTCTCACAGATACGCAGTATTTT
CASREPSGLTDTQYF
>TRBV5-1|TRBD2|TRBJ2-1|many
TGCGCCAGCAGCTTGGATGGCGGGAGGGCCCGGGAGCAGTTCTTC
CASSLDGGRAREQFF
>TRBV9|TRBD2|TRBJ2-3|many
TGTGCCAGCAGCCCCCTCGGGAGGGCCCCAGATACGCAGTATTTT
CASSPLGRAPDTQYF
>TRBV19|.|TRBJ1-4|few
TGTGCCAGTAGTATTCTGAGGGATGAAAAACTGTTTTTT
CASSILRDEKLFF
>TRBV5-1|.|TRBJ2-7|many
TGCGCCAGCAGCTTAACCGTCTCCTACGAGCAGTACTTC
CASSLTVSYEQYF
>TRBV7-8|.|TRBJ2-2|many
TGTGCCAGCAGCTTAGCGAGTGGGAAGAGTACCGGGGAGCTGTTTTTT
CASSLASGKSTGELFF
>TRBV12-3/TRBV12-4|.|TRBJ1-4|few
TGTGCCAGCGGCCGGGACATAGGGGAAAAACTGTTTTTT
CASGRDIGEKLFF
>TRBV21-1|.|TRBJ2-3|few
TGTGCCAGCAGCCCCCGGTTAGCGGGGGCCAATGGGGATACGCAGTATTTT
CASSPRLAGANGDTQYF
>TRBV20-1|.|TRBJ2-3|.
TGCAGTGCTAGTAGCCCGTATACGCAGTATTTT
CSASSPYTQYF
>TRBV3-1|TRBD1|TRBJ2-3|.
TGTGCCAGCAGCCAATTAGGGGGCGAGGGCACAGATACGCAGTATTTT
CASSQLGGEGTDTQYF
>TRBV5-1|TRBD2|TRBJ2-1|many
TGCGCCAGCAGCTTGACTAGCGGGGGGCTCGAGCAGTTCTTC
CASSLTSGGLEQFF
>TRBV5-6|TRBD1|TRBJ1-1|many
TGTGCCAGCAGCTTAATCGGGGACAGGGAATCCACTGAAGCTTTCTTT
CASSLIGDRESTEAFF
>TRBV21-1|.|TRBJ2-2|many
TGTGCCAGCAGCAAAGTAGTAAGGGAAACGAACACCGGGGAGCTGTTTTTT
CASSKVVRETNTGELFF
>TRBV28|TRBD1|TRBJ2-3|.
TGTGCCAGCAGTCCAGGGGGCTTAGATACGCAGTATTTT
CASSPGGLDTQYF
>TRBV3-1|TRBD1|TRBJ2-1|.
TGTGCCTTCTGTTCCACAACAGGGGGCCCGAGCTCCTACAATGAGCAGTTCTTC
CAFCSTTGGPSSYNEQFF
>TRBV29-1|.|TRBJ2-7|.
TGCAGCGTTGAAGGGCCAGGGGATCGCGAGCAGTACTTC
CSVEGPGDREQYF
>TRBV5-6|.|TRBJ1-1|.
TGTGCCAGCAGCTTGGGCCAGGGTAAGAACACTGAAGCTTTCTTT
CASSLGQGKNTEAFF
>TRBV7-3|TRBD1|TRBJ2-2|few
TGTGCCAGCAGTCCGGACAGGGTCCAGACCGGGGAGCTGTTTTTT
CASSPDRVQTGELFF
>TRBV10-3|.|TRBJ2-5|many
TGTGCCATCAGTGAGGGGGCAGTCCAAGAGACCCAGTACTTC
CAISEGAVQETQYF
>TRBV20-1|.|TRBJ1-5|many
TGCAGTGCTAGAGAGATCAGGGAATCGGAGCCCCAGCATTTT
CSAREIRESEPQHF
>TRBV12-3/TRBV12-4|TRBD2|TRBJ2-3|many
TGTGCCAGCATCCCGGGACTAGGATCGACAGATACGCAGTATTTT
CASIPGLGSTDTQYF
>TRBV6-2/TRBV6-3|.|TRBJ2-7|few
TGTGCCAGCAGTTATGGGTTAGCCCGGAGCTCCTACGAGCAGTACTTC
CASSYGLARSSYEQYF
>TRBV4-2|TRBD2|TRBJ2-2|.
TGTGCCAGCAGCCAAGAGGTGACCGGGGGGGTCGGGGAGCTGTTTTTT
CASSQEVTGGVGELFF
>TRBV5-5|TRBD1|TRBJ1-2|many
TGTGCCAGCACCGCGGCGGGACAGGGGTCCCTCAGCTACACCTTC
CASTAAGQGSLSYTF
>TRBV6-1|TRBD1|TRBJ1-6|.
TGTGCCAGCAGTGATCCGGGACAGATTAATTCACCCCTCCACTTT
CASSDPGQINSPLHF
>TRBV5-4|.|TRBJ1-2|few
TGTGCCAGCAGCTTATCGGGGACCCCCGCTGGGGGCTACACCTTC
CASSLSGTPAGGYTF
>TRBV6-5|TRBD1|TRBJ1-1|.
TGTGCCAGCAGTTACGACAGGGGGCTGACTGAAGTTTTCTTT
CASSYDRGLTEVFF
>TRBV5-1|TRBD2|TRBJ2-3|many
TGCGCCAGCAGCCTCACCGGGACTACCCCCACAGATACGCAGTATTTT
CASSLTGTTPTDTQYF
>TRBV7-7|TRBD2|TRBJ2-1|many
TGTGCCAGCAGCTTAGGAGCGGGGGCAGGCAATGAGCAGTTCTTC
CASSLGAGAGNEQFF
>TRBV10-3|.|TRBJ1-1|many
TGTGCCATCAGTGCGTCCTTGAGCATGAACACTGAAGCTTTCTTT
CAISASLSMNTEAFF
>TRBV7-7|.|TRBJ1-4|few
TGTGCCAGCAGCCGAAATTACGGAACTAATGAAAAACTGTTTTTT
CASSRNYGTNEKLFF
>TRBV6-2/TRBV6-3|TRBD2|TRBJ2-1|once
TGTGCCAGCAGTCACACTAGCGACCCTTACAATGAGCAGTTCTTC
CASSHTSDPYNEQFF
>TRBV6-5|TRBD2|TRBJ2-1|few
TGTGCCAGCAGTTACTCGGTAGCGGGGCACAATCTGTACAATGAGCAGTTCTTC
CASSYSVAGHNLYNEQFF
>TRBV9|TRBD2|TRBJ2-5|.
TGTGCCAGCAGCGGCCTAGCGGGGGCTAGCGAGACCCAGTACTTC
CASSGLAGASETQYF
>TRBV5-1|TRBD1|TRBJ2-5|many
TGCGCCAGCAGCGGCGGGACAGGGAAAGAGACCCAGTACTTC
CASSGGTGKETQYF
>TRBV15|.|TRBJ1-5|few
TGTGCCACCAGCAGAGATCCGACATTCGATCAGCCCCAGCATTTT
CATSRDPTFDQPQHF
>TRBV28|TRBD1|TRBJ1-1|many
TGTGCCGGGAAGACAGGGGGCGGGAACACTGAAGCTTTCTTT
CAGKTGGGNTEAFF